This TCR beta chain stems from a study of T cell repertoires in cytomegalovirus infection. Study-level background: Indications of both CMV infection and matching HLA type were provided by public TCR beta signatures.

TCRdb used MiXCR to reprocess the reads, holding one entry per CDR3 protein. The sample holds 100,000 or so distinct CDR3 sequences, 20% to 30% seen once. V lost 3 bases to trimming and J lost 5 bases; unmatched junction nucleotides: 5. Germline lookup yields CDR1 SGHTA and CDR2 FQGNSA. This CDR3 has 15 amino acids. Overall study results and limits: Based on cumulative public TCR beta family frequency, carriers of CMV plus the relevant HLA were identified. Clonotypes of TCR beta that were HLA-C-restricted and CMV-specific dominated the ex vivo response.

This clonotype was detected ten times or more. Its cognate antigen is unknown. The J gene is TRBJ2-2, the V gene TRBV7-2, with 8 bases lining up with TRBD1. The sample consisted of CD8+ T cells from PBMCs. This TCR was recovered from a human donor in good health (CMV status not recorded). Some clones in this sample may be carry-over from other donors' samples. CDR3 DNA: TGTGCCAGCAGCTTCGGCAACAGGGGGACCGGGGAGCTGTTTTTT. Its protein product is CASSFGNRGTGELFF.